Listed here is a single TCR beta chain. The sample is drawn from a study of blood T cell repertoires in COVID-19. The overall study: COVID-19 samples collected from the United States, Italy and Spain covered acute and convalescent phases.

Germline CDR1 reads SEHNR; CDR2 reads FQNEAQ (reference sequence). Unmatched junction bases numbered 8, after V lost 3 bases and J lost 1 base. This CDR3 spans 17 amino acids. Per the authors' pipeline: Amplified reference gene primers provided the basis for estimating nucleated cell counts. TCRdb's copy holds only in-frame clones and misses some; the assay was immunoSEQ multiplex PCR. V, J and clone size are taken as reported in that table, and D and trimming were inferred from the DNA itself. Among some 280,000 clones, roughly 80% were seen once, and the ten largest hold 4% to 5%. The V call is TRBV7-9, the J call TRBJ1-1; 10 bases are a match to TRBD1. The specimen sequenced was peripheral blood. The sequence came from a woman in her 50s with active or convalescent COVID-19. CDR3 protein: CASSFRQGALRNTEAFF. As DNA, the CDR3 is TGTGCCAGCAGCTTTAGACAGGGGGCTTTAAGGAACACTGAAGCTTTCTTT.